This TCR beta chain stems from a study of blood T cell repertoires in COVID-19. The CDR3 is 18 residues long. Germline V lookup: CDR1 SGHRS, CDR2 YFSETQ. Trimming left V 1 base short and J 1 base short, with 20 bases between. Repertoires were generated with immunoSEQ multiplex PCR, while TCRdb's copy carries only in-frame clones and drops some. The sample carries a few hundred thousand clones, around nine tenths recorded once. The specimen sequenced was peripheral blood. The receptor was derived from a man in his forties or fifties with active or convalescent COVID-19. The rearrangement joins TRBV5-1 to TRBJ1-1; D is undetermined. CDR3 nucleotide sequence: TGCGCCAGCAGCTTGTTTGTGGGTAGGACGGGAGAGAACACTGAAGCTTTCTTT. The encoded protein is CASSLFVGRTGENTEAFF.